The 29 T cell receptor beta chains below were found in one sample sequenced in a study of shared clonotypes between healthy human individuals. The assay was immunoSEQ multiplex PCR, and TCRdb's table has in-frame clones only and misses some. Among fewer than 650,000 clones listed, 70% to 80% were seen once. Sequenced input: PBMCs. The receptors were sampled from a woman in her thirties or forties in good health. Some clones in this sample may be carry-over from other donors' samples.

The chain is built from TRBV7-2 and TRBJ2-2; no reliable D call. Germline assignment: CDR1 SGHTA and CDR2 FQGNSA. The CDR3 contains 14 residues. V was shortened by 5 bases and J by 1 base, with 8 bases between the two germline ends. The DNA of the CDR3 is TGTGCCAGCAGCATCTACCGGAACACCGGGGAGCTGTTTTTT. This encodes CASSIYRNTGELFF.

The chain carries TRBV9 and TRBJ2-1; 14 nucleotides line up with TRBD2. This CDR3 is 17 amino acids long. Germline V gene sequence: CDR1 SGDLS, CDR2 YYNGEE. V was clipped by 2 bases and J by 4 bases; unmatched bases: 5. The CDR3 sequence is CASSVRLAGGPYNEQFF. CDR3 coding DNA: TGTGCCAGCAGCGTTAGACTAGCGGGAGGGCCATACAATGAGCAGTTCTTC. The full variable domain, its missing parts supplied by reference TRBV9 and TRBJ2-1, is DSGVTQTPKHLITATGQRVTLRCSPRSGDLSVYWYQQSLDQGLQFLIQYYNGEERAKGNILERFSAQQFPDLHSELNLSSLELGDSALYFCASSVRLAGGPYNEQFFGPGTRLTVL.

The chain couples TRBV10-2 to TRBJ2-1, with unresolved D. Germline CDR1 reads WSHSY; CDR2 reads SAAADI. The CDR3 sequence is 14 residues long. With 0 bases removed from V and 4 bases from J, the gap between germline ends came to 7 bases. The CDR3 spells CASSESTVYNEQFF. CDR3 nucleotide sequence: TGCGCCAGCAGTGAGTCGACTGTTTACAATGAGCAGTTCTTC.

This clone has at least ten counts. V and J are TRBV19 and TRBJ2-5; D is undetermined. Germline CDR1 and CDR2: LNHDA and SQIVND (reference sequence). This CDR3 comprises 14 residues. V dropped 6 bases and J dropped 4 bases, with 15 bases sitting between them. The CDR3 coding sequence is TGTGCCAGTAGCCCAAGTCCCGCTCTAGAGACCCAGTACTTC. Translated, it gives CASSPSPALETQYF.

The genes are TRBV28 and TRBJ2-2; 7 bases align to TRBD1. The CDR3 is 16 amino acids. Germline values: CDR1 MDHEN, CDR2 SYDVKM. J lost 5 bases, V lost 7 bases, and 13 bases had no gene match. CDR3 nucleotides: TGTGCCAGCACCTCCAGGTGGGGACAGCAGACCGGGGAGCTGTTTTTT. It codes for CASTSRWGQQTGELFF.

The rearrangement joins TRBV19 to TRBJ1-3, with D possibly TRBD1 on 5 matching bases. V lost 3 bases and J lost 0, with 9 bases in between. The CDR3 extends over 15 amino acids. CDR1 is LNHDA and CDR2 is SQIVND in the germline V gene (reference sequence). The CDR3 is CASSIRTHSGNTIYF. The DNA for the CDR3 is TGTGCCAGTAGTATTCGGACACACTCTGGAAACACCATATATTTT.

This clone has ten or more counts. V usage is TRBV5-1 and J usage is TRBJ2-5; 10 bases line up with TRBD2. The V and J ends lost 6 bases and 4 bases, in that order; junction bases with no gene match: 15. Germline loops: CDR1 SGHRS, CDR2 YFSETQ. The CDR3 runs to 17 residues. The CDR3 loop is CASKTSGKREGRETQYF. In DNA, the CDR3 is TGCGCCAGCAAAACTTCGGGGAAGCGGGAGGGCCGAGAGACCCAGTACTTC.

V gene TRBV18 combines with J gene TRBJ2-2; TRBD2 matches at 10 bases. This CDR3 is 14 amino acids long. Trimming took 4 bases from V and 4 from J; bases not matched to a gene: 0. From germline, CDR1 is KGHSH and CDR2 LQKENI. The CDR3 region has the DNA TGTGCCAGCTCACTAGCGGGAGGCACCGGGGAGCTGTTTTTT. Amino acid sequence: CASSLAGGTGELFF.

Concerning this clone itself: One end of the junction does not line up with germline, which may come from a read error. This rearrangement joins TRBV5-1 to TRBJ2-7; perhaps D is TRBD1 or TRBD2 (6 bases each). Germline V gene data show CDR1 as SGHRS and CDR2 as YFSETQ. The CDR3 runs to 14 residues. In DNA, the CDR3 is TGCGCCAGCAGATTGGGGGGCCAGATCTACGAGCAGTACTTC. Residues: CASRLGGQIYEQYF.

The chain joins TRBV11-2 to TRBJ2-7; D gene ambiguous. Germline V gene data show CDR1 as SGHAT and CDR2 as FQNNGV. The V and J ends lost 11 bases and 3 bases respectively, with 11 bases between them. The CDR3 loop spans 11 amino acids. The DNA for the CDR3 is TGTGCCGGACCAAAATACTACGAGCAGTACTTC. Amino acid sequence: CAGPKYYEQYF. The whole variable domain, filled in from reference TRBV11-2 and TRBJ2-7, reads EAGVAQSPRYKIIEKRQSVAFWCNPISGHATLYWYQQILGQGPKLLIQFQNNGVVDDSQLPKDRFSAERLKGVDSTLKIQPAKLEDSAVYLCAGPKYYEQYFGPGTRLTVT.

This clone was seen once. One base separates it from a far larger clone, so it is likely a read error. Other DNA sequences in this specimen translate into the identical CDR3. This chain connects TRBV2 to TRBJ2-5; D uncertain. The end of the DNA fits TRBJ2-7 better, so the J call may be wrong. The CDR3 has 15 residues. Looked up from germline, CDR1 is SNHLY and CDR2 is FYNNEI. The CDR3, as DNA: TGTGCCAGCAGCGACCGTTCTACATTCTCCTACGAGCAGTACTTC. Its translation is CASSDRSTFSYEQYF.

Details on this clone: A single base is all that separates this from a far larger clone, so a read error is likely. The rearrangement uses TRBV5-6 and TRBJ2-7; possible D gene TRBD1, 7 bases. The germline V gene has CDR1 SGHDT and CDR2 YYEEEE. The CDR3 contains 14 residues. Trimming cost V 4 bases and J 0 bases, with 11 bases left between them. The CDR3 nucleotides read TGTGCCAGCAGCCGCGGGACAGTCTCCTACGAGCAGTACTTC. Translating gives CASSRGTVSYEQYF.

V usage is TRBV9 and J usage is TRBJ1-1; unclear D gene. The CDR3 sequence is 15 residues long. Looked up from germline, CDR1 is SGDLS and CDR2 is YYNGEE. The germline V and J ends were trimmed by 0 bases and 3 bases, with 12 bases remaining between them. CDR3 in DNA: TGTGCCAGCAGCGTAGCGGCTCGTCGGGACACTGAAGCTTTCTTT. It yields the protein CASSVAARRDTEAFF.

The chain has TRBV2 and TRBJ1-4; 9 bases match TRBD1. The CDR3 runs 15 residues. Trimming removed 7 bases from V and 8 bases from J; junction bases left unmatched: 11. Per germline, CDR1 SNHLY and CDR2 FYNNEI. The CDR3 DNA is TGTGCCAGCATGGACAGGGGCAATAGAAAGGAAAAACTGTTTTTT. This gives the protein CASMDRGNRKEKLFF. The whole variable domain, filled in from reference TRBV2 and TRBJ1-4, reads EPEVTQTPSHQVTQMGQEVILRCVPISNHLYFYWYRQILGQKVEFLVSFYNNEISEKSEIFDDQFSVERPDGSNFTLKIRSTKLEDSAMYFCASMDRGNRKEKLFFGSGTQLSVL.

The DNA for the CDR3 is TGTGCCAGCAGCTTCTCTGGGGCGACCTACAATGAGCAGTTCTTC. Protein product: CASSFSGATYNEQFF. The chain joins TRBV7-3 to TRBJ2-1, with D perhaps matching TRBD1 (5 bases). The CDR3 consists of 15 residues. CDR1 is SGHTA and CDR2 is FQGTGA in the germline V gene. V was shortened by 3 bases and J by 2 bases, with 11 bases between the two germline ends.

This clone occurred once. The V and J genes are TRBV6-5 and TRBJ1-1; possibly TRBD1 for D (6 bases). V lost 5 bases to trimming and J lost 1 base, with 14 bases between them. The CDR3 is 15 amino acids. CDR1 MNHEY and CDR2 SVGAGI come from the germline V gene. The CDR3 loop reads CASSKQGLGNTEAFF. Here the CDR3 DNA reads TGTGCCAGCAGTAAACAGGGTCTGGGGAACACTGAAGCTTTCTTT.

V is TRBV10-3 and J is TRBJ1-4; possible D gene TRBD1, 6 bases. V lost 2 bases to trimming and J lost 8 bases, with 9 bases between them. The germline CDR1 and CDR2 sequences are ENHRY and SYGVKD. CDR3 length: 13 amino acids. This CDR3 reads CAISEPGTEKLFF. CDR3 bases: TGTGCCATCAGTGAGCCGGGGACAGAAAAACTGTTTTTT.

Note on this clone: Different DNA sequences within this sample yield the same CDR3. The chain combines TRBV29-1 with TRBJ2-5; D may be TRBD2 (5 bases). The CDR3 extends over 12 amino acids. The ends were cut back, 5 bases at V and 5 bases at J, with 12 bases in the middle. Germline assignment: CDR1 SQVTM and CDR2 ANQGSEA. Here the CDR3 reads CSVFSGWETQYF. As DNA, the CDR3 is TGCAGCGTTTTCTCGGGGTGGGAGACCCAGTACTTC.

This clone was seen a single time. The gene calls are TRBV7-9 and TRBJ2-1; D is unresolved. The ends were cut back, 1 base at V and 7 bases at J, with 14 bases in the middle. This CDR3 contains 15 residues. The germline CDR1 and CDR2 sequences are SEHNR and FQNEAQ (reference sequence). CDR3 bases: TGTGCCAGCAGCTTAGTCCCCGGCACAACGAATGAGCAGTTCTTC. Translated, it gives CASSLVPGTTNEQFF. Looking up the rest from reference TRBV7-9 and TRBJ2-1 gives the full variable domain: DTGVSQNPRHKITKRGQNVTFRCDPISEHNRLYWYRQTLGQGPEFLTYFQNEAQLEKSRLLSDRFSAERPKGSFSTLEIQRTEQGDSAMYLCASSLVPGTTNEQFFGPGTRLTVL.

V usage is TRBV14 and J usage is TRBJ2-7; 8 nucleotides match TRBD2. The CDR3 spans 17 residues. Germline CDR1 reads SGHDN; CDR2 reads FVKESK. V dropped 1 base and J dropped 5; count of bases not matched to a gene: 13. The CDR3 bases are TGTGCCAGCAGCCAAGGATTTCGGGGGGGATTTAGCGACGAGCAGTACTTC. It encodes CASSQGFRGGFSDEQYF.

This clone came up a few times. The V call is TRBV25-1, the J call TRBJ2-7; tentatively, D is TRBD2 (6 bases). V shed 7 bases and J shed 2 bases, with 18 bases lying between them. The CDR3 is made up of 15 amino acids. The germline gives CDR1 MGHDK, CDR2 SYGVNS. For the CDR3, the DNA is TGTGCCAGCACCGGAGGGTCAGGGTTTCCCTACGAGCAGTACTTC. It is translated as CASTGGSGFPYEQYF.

This clone was seen a single time. The gene calls are TRBV9 and TRBJ1-5; a weak D match, TRBD1 (6 bases). This CDR3 is built from 15 residues. Germline loops: CDR1 SGDLS, CDR2 YYNGEE. Trimming took off 4 bases at V and 4 bases at J, with 15 bases between the two ends. The DNA for the CDR3 is TGTGCCAGCAGCTCGGACAGAAGTACGAATCAGCCCCAGCATTTT. It codes for CASSSDRSTNQPQHF.

Comment on this clone: The sample carries other DNA sequences with the same CDR3. The gene calls are TRBV5-4 and TRBJ2-2; no clear D gene. The CDR3 contains 12 residues. V gave up 4 bases and J gave up 1 base, with 2 bases separating them. CDR1 is SGHNT and CDR2 is YYREEE in the germline V gene (reference sequence). CDR3 nucleotide sequence: TGTGCCAGCAGCGTGAACACCGGGGAGCTGTTTTTT. Translating it yields CASSVNTGELFF.

The chain uses TRBV7-9 and TRBJ2-2, with unresolved D. CDR1 SEHNR and CDR2 FQNEAQ come from the germline V gene (reference sequence). The CDR3 runs to 13 residues. The V gene lost 1 base and the J gene lost 9 bases, with 9 bases spanning the gap. The CDR3 loop reads CASSLEGSWELFF. DNA for the CDR3: TGTGCCAGCAGCTTAGAAGGTTCGTGGGAGCTGTTTTTT.

This chain uses TRBV28 with TRBJ1-4; the D is unclear. Trimming pared 6 bases from V and 11 bases from J, leaving 19 bases between. The germline V gene encodes CDR1 MDHEN and CDR2 SYDVKM. The CDR3 has 14 amino acids. The CDR3, as DNA: TGTGCCAGCAGAAACGAGAGGGAGCTAGGGAAACTGTTTTTT. Protein sequence: CASRNERELGKLFF.

The rearrangement links TRBV19 to TRBJ2-5; D call uncertain. The CDR3 extends over 12 amino acids. Per germline, CDR1 LNHDA and CDR2 SQIVND (reference sequence). V lost 4 bases to trimming and J lost 4 bases, with 7 bases between them. CDR3 bases: TGTGCCAGTAGTAACCTAGGAGAGACCCAGTACTTC. It is translated as CASSNLGETQYF.

The CDR3, as DNA: TGTGCCAGCAGCCCCCGTCGGGGGGAGGGGATCGGCGAGCAGTACTTC. It codes for CASSPRRGEGIGEQYF. J is TRBJ2-7 and V is TRBV14; 7 bases agree with TRBD2. The CDR3 sequence is 16 residues long. The germline V gene has CDR1 SGHDN and CDR2 FVKESK. V shed 4 bases, J shed 6 bases, and the junction held 15 bases outside the gene matches.

The V and J genes are TRBV7-9 and TRBJ1-1; D unresolved. The CDR3 is 15 amino acids. V was trimmed by 5 bases and J by 0 bases, leaving 13 bases between them. Germline CDR1 and CDR2: SEHNR and FQNEAQ (reference sequence). This CDR3 reads CASSQDDNMNTEAFF. DNA for the CDR3: TGTGCCAGCAGCCAAGATGACAACATGAACACTGAAGCTTTCTTT.

V is TRBV28 and J is TRBJ2-1; the match to TRBD2 covers 11 bases. V gave up 5 bases and J gave up 7 bases; unmatched junction bases: 10. The CDR3 runs to 16 residues. CDR1 is MDHEN and CDR2 is SYDVKM in the germline V gene. The DNA for the CDR3 is TGTGCCAGCAGTCCGGGACTAGCGGTTCTGAGGAATGAGCAGTTCTTC. Protein: CASSPGLAVLRNEQFF. Looking up the rest from reference TRBV28 and TRBJ2-1 gives the full variable domain: DVKVTQSSRYLVKRTGEKVFLECVQDMDHENMFWYRQDPGLGLRLIYFSYDVKMKEKGDIPEGYSVSREKKERFSLILESASTNQTSMYLCASSPGLAVLRNEQFFGPGTRLTVL.